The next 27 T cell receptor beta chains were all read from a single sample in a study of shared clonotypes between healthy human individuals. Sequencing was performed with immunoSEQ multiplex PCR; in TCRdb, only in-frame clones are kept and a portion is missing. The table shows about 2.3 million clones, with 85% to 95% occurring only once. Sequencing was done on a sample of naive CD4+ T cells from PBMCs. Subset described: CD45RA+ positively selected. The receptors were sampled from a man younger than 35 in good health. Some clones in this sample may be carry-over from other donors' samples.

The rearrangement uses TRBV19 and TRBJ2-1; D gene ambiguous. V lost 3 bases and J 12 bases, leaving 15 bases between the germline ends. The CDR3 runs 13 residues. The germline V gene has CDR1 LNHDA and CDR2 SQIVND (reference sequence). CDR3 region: CASSIGFRRAQFF. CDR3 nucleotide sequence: TGTGCCAGTAGTATCGGTTTTAGAAGGGCGCAGTTCTTC.

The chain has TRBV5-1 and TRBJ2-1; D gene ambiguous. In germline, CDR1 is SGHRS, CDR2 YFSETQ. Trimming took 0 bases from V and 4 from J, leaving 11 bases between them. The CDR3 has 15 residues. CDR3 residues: CASSLGVGWYNEQFF. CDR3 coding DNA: TGCGCCAGCAGCTTGGGGGTGGGCTGGTACAATGAGCAGTTCTTC. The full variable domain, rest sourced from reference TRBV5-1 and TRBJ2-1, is KAGVTQTPRYLIKTRGQQVTLSCSPISGHRSVSWYQQTPGQGLQFLFEYFSETQRNKGNFPGRFSGRQFSNSRSEMNVSTLELGDSALYLCASSLGVGWYNEQFFGPGTRLTVL.

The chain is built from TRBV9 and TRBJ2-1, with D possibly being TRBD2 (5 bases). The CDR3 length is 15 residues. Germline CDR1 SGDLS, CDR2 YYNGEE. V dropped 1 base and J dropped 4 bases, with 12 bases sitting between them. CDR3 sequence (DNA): TGTGCCAGCAGCGTACGAGCGGCTTATTACAATGAGCAGTTCTTC. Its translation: CASSVRAAYYNEQFF.

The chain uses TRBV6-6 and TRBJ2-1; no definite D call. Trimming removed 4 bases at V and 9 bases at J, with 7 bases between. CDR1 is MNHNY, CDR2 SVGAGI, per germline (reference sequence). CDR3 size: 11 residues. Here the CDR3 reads CASSLHLEQFF. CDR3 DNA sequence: TGTGCCAGCAGTTTACATCTTGAGCAGTTCTTC.

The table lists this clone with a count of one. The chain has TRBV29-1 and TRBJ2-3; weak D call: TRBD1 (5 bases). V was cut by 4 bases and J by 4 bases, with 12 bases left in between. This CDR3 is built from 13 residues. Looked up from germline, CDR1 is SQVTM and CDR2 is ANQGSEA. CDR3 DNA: TGCAGCGTTGGGCAGGGAATTTCAGATACGCAGTATTTT. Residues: CSVGQGISDTQYF.

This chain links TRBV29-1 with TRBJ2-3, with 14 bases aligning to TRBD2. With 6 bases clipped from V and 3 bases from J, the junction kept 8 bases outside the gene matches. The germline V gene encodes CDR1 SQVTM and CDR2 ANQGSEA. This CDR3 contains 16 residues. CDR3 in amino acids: CSVDGTSGSKTDTQYF. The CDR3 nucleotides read TGCAGCGTCGACGGGACTAGCGGGAGTAAAACAGATACGCAGTATTTT.

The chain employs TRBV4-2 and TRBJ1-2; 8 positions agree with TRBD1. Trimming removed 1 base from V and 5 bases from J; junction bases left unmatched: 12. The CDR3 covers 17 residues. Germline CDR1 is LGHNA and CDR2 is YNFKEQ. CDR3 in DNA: TGTGCCAGCAGCCAAGTGTCGGGCACAGGGGGTTTATATGGCTACACCTTC. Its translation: CASSQVSGTGGLYGYTF.

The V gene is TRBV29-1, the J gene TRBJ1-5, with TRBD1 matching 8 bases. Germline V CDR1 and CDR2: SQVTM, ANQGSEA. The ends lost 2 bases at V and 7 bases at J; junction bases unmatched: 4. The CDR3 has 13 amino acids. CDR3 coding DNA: TGCAGCGTTGAACAGGGGGCTGGACAGCCCCAGCATTTT. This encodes CSVEQGAGQPQHF. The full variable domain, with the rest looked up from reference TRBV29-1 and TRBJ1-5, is SAVISQKPSRDICQRGTSLTIQCQVDSQVTMMFWYRQQPGQSLTLIATANQGSEATYESGFVIDKFPISRPNLTFSTLTVSNMSPEDSSIYLCSVEQGAGQPQHFGDGTRLSIL.

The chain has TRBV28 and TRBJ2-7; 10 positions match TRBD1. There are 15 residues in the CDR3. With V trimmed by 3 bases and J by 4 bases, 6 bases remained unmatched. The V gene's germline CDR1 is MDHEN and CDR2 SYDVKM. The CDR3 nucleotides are TGTGCCAGCAGTTTTCCGGGACAGGGGAGGTACGAGCAGTACTTC. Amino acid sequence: CASSFPGQGRYEQYF.

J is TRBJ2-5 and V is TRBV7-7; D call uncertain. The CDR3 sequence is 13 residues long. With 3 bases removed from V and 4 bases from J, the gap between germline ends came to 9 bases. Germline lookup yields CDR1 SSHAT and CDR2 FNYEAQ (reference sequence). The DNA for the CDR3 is TGTGCCAGCAGCTTTTCCGGGTTAGAGACCCAGTACTTC. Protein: CASSFSGLETQYF.

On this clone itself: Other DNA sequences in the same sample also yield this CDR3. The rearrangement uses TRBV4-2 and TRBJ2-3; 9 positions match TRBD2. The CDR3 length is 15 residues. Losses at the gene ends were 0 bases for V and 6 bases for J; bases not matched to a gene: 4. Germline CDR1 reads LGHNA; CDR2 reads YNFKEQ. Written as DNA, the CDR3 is TGTGCCAGCAGCCAAGATCGCGGGAGGGGGGATACGCAGTATTTT. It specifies CASSQDRGRGDTQYF.

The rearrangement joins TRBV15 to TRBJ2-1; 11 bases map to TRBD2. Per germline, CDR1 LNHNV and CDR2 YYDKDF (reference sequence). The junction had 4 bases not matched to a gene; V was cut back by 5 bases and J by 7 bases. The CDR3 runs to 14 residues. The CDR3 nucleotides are TGTGCCACCAGCCGGGGACTAGCGGCTAATGAGCAGTTCTTC. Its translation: CATSRGLAANEQFF.

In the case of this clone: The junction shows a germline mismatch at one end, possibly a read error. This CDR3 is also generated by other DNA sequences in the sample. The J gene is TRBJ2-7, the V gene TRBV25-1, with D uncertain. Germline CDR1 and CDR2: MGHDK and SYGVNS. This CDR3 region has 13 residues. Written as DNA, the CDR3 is TGTGCCAGCAGTGAATACTTCGCCTACGAGCAGTACTTT. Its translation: CASSEYFAYEQYF.

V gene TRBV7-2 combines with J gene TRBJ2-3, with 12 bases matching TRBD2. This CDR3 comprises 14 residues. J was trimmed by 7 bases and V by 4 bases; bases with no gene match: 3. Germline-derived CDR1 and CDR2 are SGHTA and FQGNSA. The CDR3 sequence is CASSSSGRVNTQYF. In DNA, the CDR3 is TGTGCCAGCAGCTCTAGCGGGAGGGTGAATACGCAGTATTTT.

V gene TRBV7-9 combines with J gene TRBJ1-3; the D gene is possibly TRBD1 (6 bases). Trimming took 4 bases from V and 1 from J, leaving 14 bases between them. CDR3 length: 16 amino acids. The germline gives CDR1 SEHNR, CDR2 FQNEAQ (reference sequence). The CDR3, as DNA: TGTGCCAGCAGCTATGCAGGGGTGGATTCTGGAAACACCATATATTTT. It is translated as CASSYAGVDSGNTIYF.

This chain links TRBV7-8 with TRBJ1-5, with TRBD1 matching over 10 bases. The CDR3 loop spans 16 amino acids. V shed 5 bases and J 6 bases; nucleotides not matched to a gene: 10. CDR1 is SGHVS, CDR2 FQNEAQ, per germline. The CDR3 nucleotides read TGTGCCAGCAGCGCAAATAGGGACAGGGGTGTTCAGCCCCAGCATTTT. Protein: CASSANRDRGVQPQHF.

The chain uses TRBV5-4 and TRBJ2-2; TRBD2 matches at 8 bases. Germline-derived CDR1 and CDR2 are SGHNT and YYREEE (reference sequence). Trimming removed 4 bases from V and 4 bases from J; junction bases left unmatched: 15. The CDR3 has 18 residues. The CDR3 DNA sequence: TGTGCCAGCAGCGTCGGTATGTCTAGCGGGCGCGCCACCGGGGAGCTGTTTTTT. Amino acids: CASSVGMSSGRATGELFF.

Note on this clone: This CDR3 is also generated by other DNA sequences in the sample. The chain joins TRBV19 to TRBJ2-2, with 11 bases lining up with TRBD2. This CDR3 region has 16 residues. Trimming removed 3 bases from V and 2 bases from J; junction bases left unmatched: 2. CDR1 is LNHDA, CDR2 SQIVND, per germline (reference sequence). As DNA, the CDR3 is TGTGCCAGTAGTATCGGGACTAGCGGTAACACCGGGGAGCTGTTTTTT. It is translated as CASSIGTSGNTGELFF.

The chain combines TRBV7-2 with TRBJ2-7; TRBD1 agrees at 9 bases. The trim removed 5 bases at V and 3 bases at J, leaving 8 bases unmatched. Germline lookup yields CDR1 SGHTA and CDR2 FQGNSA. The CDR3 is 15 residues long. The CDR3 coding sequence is TGTGCCAGCAGCGACAGGACAGGGGCCTACTACGAGCAGTACTTC. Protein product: CASSDRTGAYYEQYF.

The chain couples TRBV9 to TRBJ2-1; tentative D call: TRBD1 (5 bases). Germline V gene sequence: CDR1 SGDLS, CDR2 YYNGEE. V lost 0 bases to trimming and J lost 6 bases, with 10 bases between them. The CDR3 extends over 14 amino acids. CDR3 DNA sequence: TGTGCCAGCAGCGTAGGGCAGGGCTTCAATGAGCAGTTCTTC. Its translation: CASSVGQGFNEQFF. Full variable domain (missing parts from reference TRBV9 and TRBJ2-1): DSGVTQTPKHLITATGQRVTLRCSPRSGDLSVYWYQQSLDQGLQFLIQYYNGEERAKGNILERFSAQQFPDLHSELNLSSLELGDSALYFCASSVGQGFNEQFFGPGTRLTVL.

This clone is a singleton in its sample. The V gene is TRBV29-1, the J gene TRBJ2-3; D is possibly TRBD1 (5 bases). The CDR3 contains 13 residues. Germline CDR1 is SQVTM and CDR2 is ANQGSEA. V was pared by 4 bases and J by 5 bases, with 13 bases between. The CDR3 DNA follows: TGCAGCGTTGGTGGCAGGGAAATAGATACGCAGTATTTT. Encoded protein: CSVGGREIDTQYF.

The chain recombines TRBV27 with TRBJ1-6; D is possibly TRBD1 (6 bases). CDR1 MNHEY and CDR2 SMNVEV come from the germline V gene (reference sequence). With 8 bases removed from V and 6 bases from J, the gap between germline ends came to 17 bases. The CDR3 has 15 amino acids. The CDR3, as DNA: TGTGCCAGCCGCTCTCCAGGGGCAGGTAATTCACCCCTCCACTTT. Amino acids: CASRSPGAGNSPLHF.

The CDR3, as DNA: TGTGCCAGCAGTCCCGCGGGACACATTGTCTATGGCTACACCTTC. Translating gives CASSPAGHIVYGYTF. The J gene is TRBJ1-2, the V gene TRBV28, with a possible D match to TRBD1 (6 bases). The V gene lost 5 bases and the J gene lost 4 bases, with 17 bases spanning the gap. This CDR3 comprises 15 residues. Looked up from germline, CDR1 is MDHEN and CDR2 is SYDVKM.

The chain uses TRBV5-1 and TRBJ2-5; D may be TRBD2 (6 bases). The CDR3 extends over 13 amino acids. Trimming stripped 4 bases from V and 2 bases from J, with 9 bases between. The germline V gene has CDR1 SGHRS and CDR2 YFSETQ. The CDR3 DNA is TGCGCCAGCAGCCGCCGGGAGCAAGAGACCCAGTACTTC. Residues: CASSRREQETQYF.

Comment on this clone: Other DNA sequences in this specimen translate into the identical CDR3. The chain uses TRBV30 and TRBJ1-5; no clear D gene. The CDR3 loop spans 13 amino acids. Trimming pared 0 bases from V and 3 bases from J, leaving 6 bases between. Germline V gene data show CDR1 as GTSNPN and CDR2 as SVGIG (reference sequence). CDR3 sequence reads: CAWSVDHNQPQHF. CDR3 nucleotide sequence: TGTGCCTGGAGTGTAGATCACAATCAGCCCCAGCATTTT.

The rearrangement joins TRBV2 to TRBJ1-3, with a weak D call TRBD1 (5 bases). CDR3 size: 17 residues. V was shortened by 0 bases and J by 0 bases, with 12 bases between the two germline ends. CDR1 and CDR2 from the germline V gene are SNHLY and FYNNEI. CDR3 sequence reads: CASSEAGVGFSGNTIYF. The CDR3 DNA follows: TGTGCCAGCAGTGAAGCGGGGGTAGGATTCTCTGGAAACACCATATATTTT.

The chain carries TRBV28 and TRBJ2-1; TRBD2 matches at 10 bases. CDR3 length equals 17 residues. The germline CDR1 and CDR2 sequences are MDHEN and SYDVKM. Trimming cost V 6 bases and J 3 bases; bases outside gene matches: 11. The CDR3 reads CASSAPSGLAVYNEQFF. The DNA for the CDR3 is TGTGCCAGCAGCGCACCCTCCGGACTAGCGGTCTACAATGAGCAGTTCTTC.